This is a list of T cell receptor beta chains from one sample in a study of identical twins. TCRdb called the 5' RACE reads again in MiXCR, with one record for every CDR3 protein. The top ten hold roughly 13% of the sample, which has some 760,000 distinct CDR3 sequences, roughly 20% seen once. These data were also filed under a second study, of T cells expressing NK-cell markers.

Sample: PBMCs. These receptors were obtained from a woman aged 18 to 35 in good health. The CDR3 runs from the conserved cysteine through the conserved F or W. A D gene is named only where the DNA matches it firmly. Expanded clones are given a class, and other clones once, few, many or no size at all.

cdr3_length	v_call	d_call	clone_size	j_call	cdr3_nt	cdr3_aa
15	TRBV29-1	TRBD1	few	TRBJ1-1	TGCAGCGTTGCCCCCACAGGGGGAATGAACACTGAAGCTTTCTTT	CSVAPTGGMNTEAFF
13	TRBV10-3	TRBD1	NA	TRBJ1-5	TGTGCCAACGGACAGGGACTCAATCAGCCCCAGCATTTT	CANGQGLNQPQHF
16	TRBV6-1	NA	NA	TRBJ1-1	TGTGCCAGCCATCGGGCTAACAGGTTGCTAGGCACTGAAGCTTTCTTT	CASHRANRLLGTEAFF
14	TRBV6-5	TRBD2	NA	TRBJ2-7	TGTGCCAGCAGTTACCGACTAGCGGGAGACAAGCAGTACTTC	CASSYRLAGDKQYF
17	TRBV4-3	TRBD2	NA	TRBJ2-7	TGCGCCAGCAGCCAAGCTATAGGGACTAGCGGGACCTACGAGCAGTACTTC	CASSQAIGTSGTYEQYF
14	TRBV20-1	NA	NA	TRBJ2-7	TGCAGTGCTAGACCATCCGCAGCTACCTACGAGCAGTACTTC	CSARPSAATYEQYF
15	TRBV4-1	TRBD1	few	TRBJ2-7	TGCGCCAGCAGCCAAGTGGCACAGGGGGCTGACGAGCAGTACTTC	CASSQVAQGADEQYF
19	TRBV5-1	TRBD2	NA	TRBJ2-3	TGCGCCAGCAGCCCATCCACTAGCGGGAGGGGTGCTAGCACAGATACGCAGTATTTT	CASSPSTSGRGASTDTQYF
20	TRBV20-1	TRBD1	few	TRBJ2-7	TGCAGTGCTAGAGATGGAGTTTCCACGACCGGACAGGGAATGTACGGGGAGCAGTACTTC	CSARDGVSTTGQGMYGEQYF
13	TRBV7-2	NA	few	TRBJ1-2	TGTGCCAGCAGCTTAGTCTCCTCAGATGGCTACACCTTC	CASSLVSSDGYTF
14	TRBV5-1	NA	few	TRBJ2-3	TGCGCCAGCAGCCCCGGGGACAACACAGATACGCAGTATTTT	CASSPGDNTDTQYF
16	TRBV12-3/TRBV12-4	TRBD2	NA	TRBJ2-3	TGTGCCAGCGGACTAGCGGGGGGCAAGGGAGCAGATACGCAGTATTTT	CASGLAGGKGADTQYF
15	TRBV30	NA	NA	TRBJ2-1	TGTGCCTGGAGTGTAAGTCTCCCAGATGACGATGAGCAGTTCTTC	CAWSVSLPDDDEQFF
14	TRBV5-1	NA	few	TRBJ2-5	TGCGCCAGCAGCACCTCGGACAGAAAAGAGACCCAGTACTTC	CASSTSDRKETQYF
15	TRBV7-8	NA	few	TRBJ1-5	TGTGCCAGCAGCTGGAGGGAGGGGGGCGGGCAGCCCCAGCATTTT	CASSWREGGGQPQHF
14	TRBV7-9	NA	NA	TRBJ1-2	TGTGCCAGCAGCTTAGCGCCAACTGTCTATGGCTACACCTTC	CASSLAPTVYGYTF
14	TRBV12-3/TRBV12-4	TRBD2	NA	TRBJ2-7	TGTGCCAGCAGTTTATTTAGCGGGAGCTACGAGCAGTACTTC	CASSLFSGSYEQYF
14	TRBV5-1	NA	NA	TRBJ2-3	TGCGCCAGCAGCTTGGGCGGGATCAGAGATACGCAGTATTTT	CASSLGGIRDTQYF
14	TRBV20-1	NA	few	TRBJ2-5	TGCAGTGCTAGCGAGGGGGCGCGGGGAGAGACCCAGTACTTC	CSASEGARGETQYF
12	TRBV6-2/TRBV6-3	NA	many	TRBJ2-1	TGTGCCAGCGGTCTGAGCTACAATGAGCAGTTCTTC	CASGLSYNEQFF
17	TRBV12-3/TRBV12-4	NA	NA	TRBJ2-4	TGTGCCAGCAGTTCAGGCCCGGGGAGATCGGGCAAAAACATTCAGTACTTC	CASSSGPGRSGKNIQYF
14	TRBV7-9	NA	few	TRBJ1-1	TGTGCCAGCAGCTTAGCAAGGGAGACCACTGAAGCTTTCTTT	CASSLARETTEAFF
13	TRBV20-1	TRBD2	NA	TRBJ2-7	TGCAGTACCAGACTAGCGGGGCCCTACGAGCAGTACTTC	CSTRLAGPYEQYF
15	TRBV12-3/TRBV12-4	NA	NA	TRBJ2-1	TGTGCCAGCAGTTCGGACAGCGGTCAAGGGGATGAGCAGTTCTTC	CASSSDSGQGDEQFF
14	TRBV18	NA	NA	TRBJ2-1	TGTGCCAGCTCACCCGGGACTCTAGACAATGAGCAGTTCTTC	CASSPGTLDNEQFF
15	TRBV2	NA	NA	TRBJ2-1	TGTGCCAGCAGTGTCGGACTTCTCTCCTACAATGAGCAGTTCTTC	CASSVGLLSYNEQFF
11	TRBV10-3	NA	NA	TRBJ2-7	TGTGCCATCAGAGAACAACAGGAGCAGTACTTC	CAIREQQEQYF
16	TRBV20-1	TRBD1	few	TRBJ2-1	TGCAGTGCTAGAGATTGGGACAGGGCTACCTACAATGAGCAGTTCTTC	CSARDWDRATYNEQFF
16	TRBV12-3/TRBV12-4	NA	few	TRBJ2-1	TGTGCCAGCGCGATCGGAGGGGCTTTATCCTACAATGAGCAGTTCTTC	CASAIGGALSYNEQFF
17	TRBV5-1	TRBD2	NA	TRBJ2-1	TGCGCCAGCAGCTTGGGTCAAGGGACTAGCGGGAGTTTAAGGACGCTCTTC	CASSLGQGTSGSLRTLF
15	TRBV20-1	NA	NA	TRBJ2-1	TGCAGTGCCCAGGGGGGGATTGGCAGCTACAATGAGCAGTTCTTC	CSAQGGIGSYNEQFF
19	TRBV11-2	TRBD2	few	TRBJ2-1	TGTGCCAGCAGCTTAGTTGCTAGCGGGAGGGCCCAAGGTCAAAATGAGCAGTTCTTC	CASSLVASGRAQGQNEQFF